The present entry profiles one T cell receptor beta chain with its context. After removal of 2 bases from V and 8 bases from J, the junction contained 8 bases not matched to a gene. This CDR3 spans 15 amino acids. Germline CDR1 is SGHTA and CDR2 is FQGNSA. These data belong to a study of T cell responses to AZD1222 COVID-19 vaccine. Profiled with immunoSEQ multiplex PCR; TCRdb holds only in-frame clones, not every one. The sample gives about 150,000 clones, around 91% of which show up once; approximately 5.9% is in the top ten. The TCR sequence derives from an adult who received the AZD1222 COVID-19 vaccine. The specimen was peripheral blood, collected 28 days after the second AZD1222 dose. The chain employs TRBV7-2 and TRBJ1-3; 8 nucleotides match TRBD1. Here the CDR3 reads CASSLQGAFGDTIYF. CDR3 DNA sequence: TGTGCCAGCAGCTTACAGGGGGCGTTTGGGGACACCATATATTTT.